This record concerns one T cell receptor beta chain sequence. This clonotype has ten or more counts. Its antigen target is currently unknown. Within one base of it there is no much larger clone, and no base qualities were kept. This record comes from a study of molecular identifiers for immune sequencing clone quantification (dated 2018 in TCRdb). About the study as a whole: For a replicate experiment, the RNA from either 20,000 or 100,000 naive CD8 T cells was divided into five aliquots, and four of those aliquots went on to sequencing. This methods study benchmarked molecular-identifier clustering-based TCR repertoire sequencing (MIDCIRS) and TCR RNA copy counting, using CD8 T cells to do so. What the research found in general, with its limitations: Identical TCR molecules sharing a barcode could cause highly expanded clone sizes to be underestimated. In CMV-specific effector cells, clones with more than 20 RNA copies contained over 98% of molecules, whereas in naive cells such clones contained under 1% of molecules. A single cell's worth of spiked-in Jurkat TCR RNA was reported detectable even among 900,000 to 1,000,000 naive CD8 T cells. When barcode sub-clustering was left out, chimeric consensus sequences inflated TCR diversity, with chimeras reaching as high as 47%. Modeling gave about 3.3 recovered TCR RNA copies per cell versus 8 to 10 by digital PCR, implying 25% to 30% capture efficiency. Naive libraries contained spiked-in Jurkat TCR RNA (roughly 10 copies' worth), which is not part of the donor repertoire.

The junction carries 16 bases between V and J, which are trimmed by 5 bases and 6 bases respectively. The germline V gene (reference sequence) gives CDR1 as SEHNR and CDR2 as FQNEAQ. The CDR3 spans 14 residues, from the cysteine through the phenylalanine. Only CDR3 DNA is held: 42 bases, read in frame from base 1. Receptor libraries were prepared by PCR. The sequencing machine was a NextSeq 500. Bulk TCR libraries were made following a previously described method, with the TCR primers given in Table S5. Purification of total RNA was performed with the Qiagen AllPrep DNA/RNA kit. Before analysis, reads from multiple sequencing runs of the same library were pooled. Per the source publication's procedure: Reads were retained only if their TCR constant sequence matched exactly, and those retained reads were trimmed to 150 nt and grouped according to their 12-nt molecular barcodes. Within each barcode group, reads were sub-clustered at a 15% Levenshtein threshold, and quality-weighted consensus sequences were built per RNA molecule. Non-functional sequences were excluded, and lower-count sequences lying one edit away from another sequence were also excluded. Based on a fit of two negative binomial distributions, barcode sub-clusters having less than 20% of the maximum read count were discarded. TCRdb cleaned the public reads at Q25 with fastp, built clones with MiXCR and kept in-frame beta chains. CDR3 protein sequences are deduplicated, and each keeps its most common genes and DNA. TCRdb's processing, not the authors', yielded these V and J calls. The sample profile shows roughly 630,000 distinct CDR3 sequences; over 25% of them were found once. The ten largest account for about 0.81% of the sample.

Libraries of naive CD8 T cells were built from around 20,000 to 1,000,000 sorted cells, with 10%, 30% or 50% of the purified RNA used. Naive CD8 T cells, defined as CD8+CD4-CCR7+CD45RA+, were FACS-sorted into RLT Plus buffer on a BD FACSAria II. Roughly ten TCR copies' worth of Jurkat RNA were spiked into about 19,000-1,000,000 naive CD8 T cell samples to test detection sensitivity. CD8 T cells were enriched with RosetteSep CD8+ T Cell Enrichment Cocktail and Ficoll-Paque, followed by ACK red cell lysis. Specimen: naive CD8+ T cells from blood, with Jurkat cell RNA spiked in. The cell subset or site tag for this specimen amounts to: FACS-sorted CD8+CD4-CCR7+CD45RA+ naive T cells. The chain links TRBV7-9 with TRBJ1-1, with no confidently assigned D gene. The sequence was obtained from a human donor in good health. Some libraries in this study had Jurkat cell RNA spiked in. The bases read TGTGCCAGCAGCACCGGAGTCTATGGCGCTGAAGCTTTCTTT. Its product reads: CASSTGVYGAEAFF.